These T cell receptor beta chains were read from a single sample in a study of T cells expressing NK-cell markers. TCRdb re-called the 5' RACE reads and gives one entry per CDR3 protein, without DNA. The repertoire table contains some 280,000 distinct CDR3 sequences. The source material was blood T cells: a sorted CD56 or NKG2C T cell subset, CD4+ or CD8+ T cells, or bulk PBMC T cells (not recorded which). Source of these receptors: a man aged 18 to 29 in good health. Both conserved end residues are part of each CDR3.

j_gene	v_gene	CDR3aa
TRBJ2-5	TRBV6-6	CASSYPETGTQYF
TRBJ2-1	TRBV20-1	CSANRGVQGTGHEQFF
TRBJ2-5	TRBV9	CASSPHSRSRGDQETQYF
TRBJ2-5	TRBV25-1	CASSVGGRTQETQYF
TRBJ2-5	TRBV24-1	CATSVPGGGETQYF
TRBJ2-1	TRBV11-2	CASSLYSGRVYNEQFF
TRBJ1-2	TRBV27	CASMTGGGGYTF
TRBJ2-1	TRBV20-1	CSARTPGKGLYNEQFF
TRBJ1-1	TRBV10-3	CATNLDRGTEAFF
TRBJ2-1	TRBV3-1	CASSQVGQGLFF
TRBJ2-2	TRBV12-3/TRBV12-4	CASSYGSGELFF
TRBJ2-2	TRBV6-5	CASSYSARGRTGELFF
TRBJ2-6	TRBV12-3/TRBV12-4	CASSPPGGANVLTF
TRBJ2-3	TRBV5-6	CASSLTGGPDTQYF
TRBJ2-7	TRBV19	CASNGGVAYEQYF
TRBJ2-2	TRBV3-1	CASSRPGTQGSGELFF
TRBJ2-1	TRBV28	CASFSGRAAEQFF
TRBJ1-1	TRBV12-3/TRBV12-4	CASSPGSVATEAFF
TRBJ2-7	TRBV4-3	CASSQDRVGSYEQYF
TRBJ2-1	TRBV5-4	CASSLPHTRGGLNEQFF
TRBJ2-6	TRBV5-5	CASSLIPNSGANVLTF
TRBJ2-7	TRBV6-1	CASSPDLYGRDEQYF
TRBJ2-5	TRBV12-3/TRBV12-4	CASSRGAQETQYF
TRBJ1-2	TRBV5-1	CASSPESYYGYTF
TRBJ2-4	TRBV5-6	CASSLLSGLAKNIQYF
TRBJ1-6	TRBV25-1	CASSEQGMVSPLHF
TRBJ2-7	TRBV12-3/TRBV12-4	CASSPRDFFYEQYF
TRBJ2-5	TRBV18	CASSPKRQKGPQETQYF
TRBJ2-1	TRBV6-5	CASSTQSGGSYNEQFF
TRBJ2-1	TRBV6-1	CASISGTGLDLPHPNEQFF
TRBJ2-1	TRBV7-9	CASSGQGASYNEQFF
TRBJ2-1	TRBV16	CASSTIAHNEQFF